This T cell receptor (beta chain) was captured in a study of T cell responses to AZD1222 COVID-19 vaccine. Overall study: The study pooled second doses at about 4 or about 12 weeks.

General study findings and limits: Scientists sampled the repertoires only once the peak T cell response had passed. The study found Spike-specific TCR breadth and depth rose after two AZD1222 doses.

Concerning this clone itself: Antigen specificity is unknown.

The CDR3 length is 15 residues. The junction had 3 bases not matched to a gene; V was cut back by 0 bases and J by 4 bases. CDR1 SGHNT and CDR2 YYREEE come from the germline V gene (reference sequence). Sequencing used immunoSEQ multiplex PCR; TCRdb keeps in-frame clones, though not all of them. Of around 150,000 clones listed, roughly 90% are singletons. This sample comprised peripheral blood, obtained on day 0 of AZD1222 vaccination. The origin of this receptor is an adult in good health. This rearrangement joins TRBV5-4 to TRBJ2-1; 8 bases are shared with TRBD2. This CDR3 reads CASSLDRGGYNEQFF. In DNA, the CDR3 is TGTGCCAGCAGCTTGGATCGGGGGGGTTACAATGAGCAGTTCTTC.